The clone carrying this T cell receptor (beta chain) was detected a few times. The V end was cut by 4 bases, the J end by 0 bases, with 16 bases between. CDR1 and CDR2 (germline): SGHRS, YFSETQ. The CDR3 is 17 residues long. This sample was taken from a study of T cell responses to AZD1222 COVID-19 vaccine. Assay used: immunoSEQ multiplex PCR; TCRdb lists only in-frame clones, some missing. This table holds about 140,000 clones, 85% to 90% found once. The sample here was peripheral blood, taken 28 days after the second AZD1222 dose. The receptor comes from an adult who received the AZD1222 COVID-19 vaccine. This chain uses TRBV5-1 with TRBJ2-2, with a weak D call TRBD1 (5 bases). The CDR3 DNA reads TGCGCCAGCAGCCCCACAGGTGGGCCCTCGAACACCGGGGAGCTGTTTTTT. Amino acid sequence: CASSPTGGPSNTGELFF. The whole variable domain, filled in from reference TRBV5-1 and TRBJ2-2, reads KAGVTQTPRYLIKTRGQQVTLSCSPISGHRSVSWYQQTPGQGLQFLFEYFSETQRNKGNFPGRFSGRQFSNSRSEMNVSTLELGDSALYLCASSPTGGPSNTGELFFGEGSRLTVL.